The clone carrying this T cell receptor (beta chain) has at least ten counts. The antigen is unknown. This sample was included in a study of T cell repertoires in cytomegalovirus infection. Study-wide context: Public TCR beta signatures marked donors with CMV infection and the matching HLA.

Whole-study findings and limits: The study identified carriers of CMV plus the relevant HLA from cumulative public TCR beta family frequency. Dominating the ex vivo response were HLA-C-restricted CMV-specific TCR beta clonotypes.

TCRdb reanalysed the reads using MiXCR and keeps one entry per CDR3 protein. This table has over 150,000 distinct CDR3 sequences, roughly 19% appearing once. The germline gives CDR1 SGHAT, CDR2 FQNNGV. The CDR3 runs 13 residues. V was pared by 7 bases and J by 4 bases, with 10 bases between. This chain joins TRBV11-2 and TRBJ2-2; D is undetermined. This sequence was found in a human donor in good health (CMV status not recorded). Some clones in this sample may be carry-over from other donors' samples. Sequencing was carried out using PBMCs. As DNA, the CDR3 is TGTGCCAGCATCGCGGCGAGCACCGGGGAGCTGTTTTTT. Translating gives CASIAASTGELFF.